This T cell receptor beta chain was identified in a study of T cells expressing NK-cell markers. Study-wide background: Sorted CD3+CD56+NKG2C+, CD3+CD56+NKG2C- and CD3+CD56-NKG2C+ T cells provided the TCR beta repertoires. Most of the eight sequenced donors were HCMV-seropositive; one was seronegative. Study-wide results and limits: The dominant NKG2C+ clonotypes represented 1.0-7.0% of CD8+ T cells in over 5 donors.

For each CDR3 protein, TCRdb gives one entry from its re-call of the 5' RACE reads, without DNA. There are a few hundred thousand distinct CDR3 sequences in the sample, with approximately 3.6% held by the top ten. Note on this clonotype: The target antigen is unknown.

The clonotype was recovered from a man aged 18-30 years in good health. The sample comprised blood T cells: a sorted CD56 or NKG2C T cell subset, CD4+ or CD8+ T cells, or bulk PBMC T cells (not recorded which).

CDR3 region: CATSLPSSHQREQFF. The J gene is TRBJ2-1, the V gene TRBV24-1. CDR1 and CDR2 (germline): KGHDR, SFDVKD. The CDR3 is made up of 15 amino acids.